This TCR beta chain derives from a study of tumor and adjacent non-tumor tissue in lung cancer. Study-wide context: There were some 11 adenocarcinoma, 2 squamous cell carcinoma and 1 small cell lung cancer cases. Notes on the study in general: Tumor repertoires had a smaller top 100 clone share than normal lung.

In the case of this clonotype: Its antigen is currently unknown. This CDR3 fails to terminate in the conserved phenylalanine or tryptophan, so it likely reflects a read error.

The library came from three nested PCR rounds adapted from ARM-PCR protocols. One entry per CDR3 protein, called by TCRdb with MiXCR from the multiplex PCR reads. Here the sample spans roughly 81,000 distinct CDR3 sequences, 55% to 70% being singletons. No cell sorting was done before RNA was extracted from the tissue. Chemotherapy-naive patients with new lung cancer underwent thoracic surgery in China, August–late 2014. CDR3 size: 15 residues. The chain couples TRBV12-3 or TRBV12-4 to TRBJ1-1; TRBD1 matches 9 bases. Material for sequencing was lung tumor tissue. The sequence came from a woman between 65 and 79 years old with non-small cell lung cancer. This chain's CDR3 is CASSWGDRGATEAFV. The CDR3 nucleotides read TGCGCCAGCAGTTGGGGAGACAGGGGGGCCACTGAAGCTTTCGTT.